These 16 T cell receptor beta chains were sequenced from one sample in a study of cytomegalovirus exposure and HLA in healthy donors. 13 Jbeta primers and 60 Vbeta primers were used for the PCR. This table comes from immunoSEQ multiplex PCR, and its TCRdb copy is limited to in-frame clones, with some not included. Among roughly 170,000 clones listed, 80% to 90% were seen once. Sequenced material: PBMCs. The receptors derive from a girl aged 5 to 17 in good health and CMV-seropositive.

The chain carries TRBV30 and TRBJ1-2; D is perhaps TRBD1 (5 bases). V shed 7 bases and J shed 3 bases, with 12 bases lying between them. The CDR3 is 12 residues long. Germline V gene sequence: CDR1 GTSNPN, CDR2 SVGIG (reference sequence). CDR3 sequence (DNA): TGTGCCTACCGTGACAGAGACTATGGCTACACCTTC. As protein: CAYRDRDYGYTF. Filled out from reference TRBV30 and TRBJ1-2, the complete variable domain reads SQTIHQWPATLVQPVGSPLSLECTVEGTSNPNLYWYRQAAGRGLQLLFYSVGIGQISSEVPQNLSASRPQDRQFILSSKKLLLSDSGFYLCAYRDRDYGYTFGSGTRLTVV.

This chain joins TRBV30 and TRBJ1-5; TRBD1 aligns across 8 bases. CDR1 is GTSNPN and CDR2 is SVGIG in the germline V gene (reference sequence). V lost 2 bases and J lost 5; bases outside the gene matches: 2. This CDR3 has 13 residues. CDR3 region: CAWSYRGDQPQHF. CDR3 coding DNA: TGTGCCTGGAGTTACAGGGGGGATCAGCCCCAGCATTTT.

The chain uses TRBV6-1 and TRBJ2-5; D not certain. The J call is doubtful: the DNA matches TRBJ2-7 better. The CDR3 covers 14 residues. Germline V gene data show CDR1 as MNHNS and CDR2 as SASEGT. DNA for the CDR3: TGTGCCAGCAGTCTCGAACAGATCAGCTACGAGCAGTACTTC. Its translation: CASSLEQISYEQYF.

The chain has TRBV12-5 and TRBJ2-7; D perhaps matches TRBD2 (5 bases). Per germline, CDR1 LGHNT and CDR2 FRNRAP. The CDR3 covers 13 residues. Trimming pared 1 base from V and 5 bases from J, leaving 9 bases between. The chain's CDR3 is CASGLGLAHEQYF. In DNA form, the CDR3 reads TGTGCTAGTGGTTTGGGCCTAGCACACGAGCAGTACTTC.

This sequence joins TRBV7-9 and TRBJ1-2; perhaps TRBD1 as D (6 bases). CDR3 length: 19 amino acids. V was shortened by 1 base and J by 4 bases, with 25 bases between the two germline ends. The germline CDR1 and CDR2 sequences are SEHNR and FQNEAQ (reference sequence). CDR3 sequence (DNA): TGTGCCAGCAGCTTAGATACCCTTGGAACAGGGCGGCTGATCTATGGCTACACCTTC. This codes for CASSLDTLGTGRLIYGYTF. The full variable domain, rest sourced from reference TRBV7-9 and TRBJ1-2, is DTGVSQNPRHKITKRGQNVTFRCDPISEHNRLYWYRQTLGQGPEFLTYFQNEAQLEKSRLLSDRFSAERPKGSFSTLEIQRTEQGDSAMYLCASSLDTLGTGRLIYGYTFGSGTRLTVV.

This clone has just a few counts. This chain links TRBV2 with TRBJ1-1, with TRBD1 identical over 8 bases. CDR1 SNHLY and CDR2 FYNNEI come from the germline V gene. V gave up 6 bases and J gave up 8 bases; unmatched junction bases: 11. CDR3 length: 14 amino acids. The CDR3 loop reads CASRNVGQGVEAFF. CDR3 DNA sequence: TGTGCCAGCAGGAATGTTGGACAGGGCGTCGAAGCTTTCTTT.

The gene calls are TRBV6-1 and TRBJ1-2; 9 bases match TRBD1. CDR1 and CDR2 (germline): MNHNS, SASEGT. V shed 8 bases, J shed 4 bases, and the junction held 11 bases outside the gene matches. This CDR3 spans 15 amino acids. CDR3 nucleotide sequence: TGTGCCAGCGGGACAGGGCCCTTAAGTAGCTATGGCTACACCTTC. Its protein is CASGTGPLSSYGYTF.

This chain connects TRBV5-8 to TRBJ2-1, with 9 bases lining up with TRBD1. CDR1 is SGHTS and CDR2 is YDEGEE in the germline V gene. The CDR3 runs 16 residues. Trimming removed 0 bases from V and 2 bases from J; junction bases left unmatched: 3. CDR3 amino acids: CASSLGQGETYNEQFF. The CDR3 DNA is TGTGCCAGCAGCTTGGGACAGGGGGAAACCTACAATGAGCAGTTCTTC.

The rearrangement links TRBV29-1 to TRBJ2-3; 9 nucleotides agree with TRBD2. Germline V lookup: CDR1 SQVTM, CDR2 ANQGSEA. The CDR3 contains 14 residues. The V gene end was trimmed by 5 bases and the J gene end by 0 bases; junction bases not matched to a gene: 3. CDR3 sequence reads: CSVRLAGSTDTQYF. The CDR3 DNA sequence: TGCAGCGTTAGGCTAGCGGGGAGCACAGATACGCAGTATTTT.

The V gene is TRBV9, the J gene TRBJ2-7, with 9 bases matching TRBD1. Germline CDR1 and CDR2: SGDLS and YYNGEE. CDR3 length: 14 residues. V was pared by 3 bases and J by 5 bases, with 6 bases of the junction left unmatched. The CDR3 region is CASSAGTGNHEQYF. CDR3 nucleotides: TGTGCCAGCAGCGCCGGGACAGGGAACCACGAGCAGTACTTC.

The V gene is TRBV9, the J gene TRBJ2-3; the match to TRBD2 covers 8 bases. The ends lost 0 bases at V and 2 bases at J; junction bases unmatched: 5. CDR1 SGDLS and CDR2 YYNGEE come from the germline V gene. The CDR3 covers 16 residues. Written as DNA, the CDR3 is TGTGCCAGCAGCGTAGTTGGCGGGGGGAACACAGATACGCAGTATTTT. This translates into CASSVVGGGNTDTQYF.

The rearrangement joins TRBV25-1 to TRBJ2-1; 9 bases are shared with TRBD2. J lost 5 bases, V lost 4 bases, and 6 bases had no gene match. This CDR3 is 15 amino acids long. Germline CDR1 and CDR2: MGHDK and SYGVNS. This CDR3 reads CASSGKRGADNEQFF. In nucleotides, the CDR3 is TGTGCCAGCAGTGGTAAGCGGGGGGCAGACAATGAGCAGTTCTTC.

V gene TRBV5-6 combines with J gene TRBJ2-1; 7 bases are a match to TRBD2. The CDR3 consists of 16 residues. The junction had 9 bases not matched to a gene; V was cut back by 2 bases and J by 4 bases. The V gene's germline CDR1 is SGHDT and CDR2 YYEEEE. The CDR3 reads CASSLTGGLPYNEQFF. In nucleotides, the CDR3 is TGTGCCAGCAGCTTAACGGGGGGACTTCCATACAATGAGCAGTTCTTC.

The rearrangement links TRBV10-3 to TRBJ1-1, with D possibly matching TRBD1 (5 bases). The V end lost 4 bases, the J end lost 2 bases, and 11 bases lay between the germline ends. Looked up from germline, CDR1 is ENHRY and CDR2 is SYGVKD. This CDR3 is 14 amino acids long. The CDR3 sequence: CAISVDRSNTEAFF. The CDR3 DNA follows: TGTGCCATCAGTGTTGACAGATCTAACACTGAAGCTTTCTTT.

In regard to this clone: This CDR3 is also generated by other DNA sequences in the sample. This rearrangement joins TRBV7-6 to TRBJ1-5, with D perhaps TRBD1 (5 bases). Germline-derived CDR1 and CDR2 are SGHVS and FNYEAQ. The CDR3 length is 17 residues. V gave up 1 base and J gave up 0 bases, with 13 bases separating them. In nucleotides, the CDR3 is TGTGCCAGCAGCTTAGGTTCCAGGGACTATAGCAATCAGCCCCAGCATTTT. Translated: CASSLGSRDYSNQPQHF. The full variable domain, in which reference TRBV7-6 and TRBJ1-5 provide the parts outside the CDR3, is GAGVSQSPRYKVTKRGQDVALRCDPISGHVSLYWYRQALGQGPEFLTYFNYEAQQDKSGLPNDRFSAERPEGSISTLTIQRTEQRDSAMYRCASSLGSRDYSNQPQHFGDGTRLSIL.

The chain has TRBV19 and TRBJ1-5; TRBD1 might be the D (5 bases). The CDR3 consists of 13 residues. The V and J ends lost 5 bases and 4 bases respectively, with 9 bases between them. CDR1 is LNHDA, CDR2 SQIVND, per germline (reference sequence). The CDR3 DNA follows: TGTGCCAGTAGTCTTCGGGGGAATCAGCCCCAGCATTTT. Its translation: CASSLRGNQPQHF.